These 21 T cell receptor beta chains were all obtained from the same sample, sequenced in a study of blood T cell repertoires in COVID-19. Data came from immunoSEQ multiplex PCR; TCRdb stores just in-frame clones and leaves some out. This sample yields 150,000 or so clones, of which 70% to 85% are seen a single time; more than 2.5% belongs to the top ten. Sequenced: peripheral blood. These TCRs come from a woman over 75 with acute or convalescent COVID-19.

This clone was seen more than once but under ten times. The V gene is TRBV9, the J gene TRBJ1-4, with D hard to call. The germline gives CDR1 SGDLS, CDR2 YYNGEE. This CDR3 is built from 15 residues. V was trimmed by 0 bases and J by 4 bases, leaving 10 bases between them. CDR3 protein: CASSVGTEYNEKLFF. DNA for the CDR3: TGTGCCAGCAGCGTAGGAACAGAATATAATGAAAAACTGTTTTTT.

The CDR3 region is CASSLQGSMNTEAFF. The CDR3 bases are TGTGCCAGCTCACTTCAGGGGTCCATGAACACTGAAGCTTTCTTT. V gene TRBV18 combines with J gene TRBJ1-1; D perhaps matches TRBD1 (6 bases). Trimming took 4 bases from V and 0 from J, leaving 12 bases between them. CDR1 is KGHSH, CDR2 LQKENI, per germline. This CDR3 has 15 residues.

The gene calls are TRBV11-2 and TRBJ1-2; TRBD1 aligns across 8 bases. CDR3 size: 13 residues. With V trimmed by 4 bases and J by 7 bases, 5 bases remained unmatched. CDR1 and CDR2 (germline): SGHAT, FQNNGV. For the CDR3, the DNA is TGTGCCAGCAGCTCGGACAGGGCAAGTGGCTACACCTTC. It codes for CASSSDRASGYTF.

The chain links TRBV6-5 to TRBJ1-2, with TRBD1 as a possible D gene (5 bases). The CDR3 covers 15 residues. V lost 4 bases and J lost 2, with 14 bases in between. Germline loops: CDR1 MNHEY, CDR2 SVGAGI. The CDR3, as DNA: TGTGCCAGCAGTTGGACCGGGACTGAGAACTATGGCTACACCTTC. As protein: CASSWTGTENYGYTF.

The gene calls are TRBV2 and TRBJ2-3; the match to TRBD2 covers 10 bases. This CDR3 region has 14 residues. V shed 6 bases and J 5 bases; nucleotides not matched to a gene: 5. Per germline, CDR1 SNHLY and CDR2 FYNNEI. In nucleotides, the CDR3 is TGTGCCAGCAGAGAGCGGGGGGGCATAGATACGCAGTATTTT. Protein product: CASRERGGIDTQYF.

The chain combines TRBV5-6 with TRBJ2-5, with 8 bases lining up with TRBD2. The CDR3 length is 14 residues. Trimming took 2 bases from V and 5 from J; bases not matched to a gene: 5. CDR1 and CDR2 from the germline V gene are SGHDT and YYEEEE. For the CDR3, the DNA is TGTGCCAGCAGCTTCGGGGGGGTCGGGGAGACCCAGTACTTC. Protein sequence: CASSFGGVGETQYF. The variable domain in full, with the rest retrieved from reference TRBV5-6 and TRBJ2-5, is DAGVTQSPTHLIKTRGQQVTLRCSPKSGHDTVSWYQQALGQGPQFIFQYYEEEERQRGNFPDRFSGHQFPNYSSELNVNALLLGDSALYLCASSFGGVGETQYFGPGTRLLVL.

With regard to this clone: The junction does not match germline at one end; this may be a read error. CDR3 sequence (DNA): TGCGCCAGCAGCCAACGTTCAAGGGGAGGGGTGAAAACTGAAGCTTTCTTT. Residues: CASSQRSRGGVKTEAFF. The chain recombines TRBV4-1 with TRBJ1-1, with D perhaps matching TRBD1 (5 bases). The CDR3 spans 17 residues. The V gene's germline CDR1 is MGHRA and CDR2 YSYEKL.

The J gene is TRBJ2-2, the V gene TRBV27; the match to TRBD1 covers 7 bases. The J segment lost 2 bases and the V segment lost 1 base, leaving 4 bases of the junction unmatched. CDR3 length: 16 amino acids. From germline, CDR1 is MNHEY and CDR2 SMNVEV (reference sequence). This chain's CDR3 is CASSLFGQANTGELFF. CDR3 nucleotide sequence: TGTGCCAGCAGTTTATTCGGACAGGCCAACACCGGGGAGCTGTTTTTT.

V and J are TRBV11-3 and TRBJ2-7; D gene ambiguous. This CDR3 spans 12 amino acids. Between the trimmed V and J ends, which lost 6 bases and 2 bases, there was a span of 8 bases. Germline CDR1 reads SGHNT; CDR2 reads YENEEA. For the CDR3, the DNA is TGTGCCAGCAGTCTGTCCCCCTACGAGCAGTACTTC. This sequence encodes CASSLSPYEQYF.

V and J are TRBV6-5 and TRBJ1-5, with 8 nucleotides matching TRBD1. V was clipped by 6 bases and J by 4 bases; unmatched bases: 5. The CDR3 covers 14 residues. CDR1 is MNHEY, CDR2 SVGAGI, per germline. The DNA for the CDR3 is TGTGCCAGCAGCCGCGGGACAGGTAATCAGCCCCAGCATTTT. This codes for CASSRGTGNQPQHF.

The sample holds one count of this clone. One end of the junction is discordant with germline, which a read error may explain. This chain uses TRBV7-7 with TRBJ2-3; 13 bases fit TRBD2. The germline V gene has CDR1 SSHAT and CDR2 FNYEAQ (reference sequence). CDR3 size: 15 residues. For the CDR3, the DNA is TGTGCTAGCAGCTTGACTAGCGGGGGGACAGATACGCAGTATTTT. This encodes CASSLTSGGTDTQYF.

The chain carries TRBV19 and TRBJ1-2, with a weak D call TRBD1 (6 bases). CDR3 length: 16 amino acids. Germline assignment: CDR1 LNHDA and CDR2 SQIVND (reference sequence). Trimming removed 5 bases from V and 3 bases from J, with 19 bases in between. CDR3 DNA sequence: TGTGCCAGTAGTCCGCGTACAGGGAATGTTCACTATGGCTACACCTTC. Protein: CASSPRTGNVHYGYTF.

J is TRBJ2-5 and V is TRBV5-1; D is uncertain. The length of the CDR3 is 13 residues. Germline CDR1 and CDR2: SGHRS and YFSETQ. With 4 bases removed from V and 2 bases from J, the gap between germline ends came to 9 bases. The CDR3 protein is CASSPRLQETQYF. CDR3 DNA: TGCGCCAGCAGCCCCAGGCTGCAAGAGACCCAGTACTTC.

This clone was detected only a few times. The chain employs TRBV19 and TRBJ1-6; the match to TRBD1 covers 7 bases. This CDR3 has 14 residues. Germline V lookup: CDR1 LNHDA, CDR2 SQIVND (reference sequence). The J segment lost 5 bases and the V segment lost 4 bases, leaving 2 bases of the junction unmatched. CDR3 coding DNA: TGTGCCAGTAGTAGAGGGACAGATAATTCACCCCTCCACTTT. Its protein product is CASSRGTDNSPLHF. The entire variable domain, with the rest obtained from reference TRBV19 and TRBJ1-6, is as follows: DGGITQSPKYLFRKEGQNVTLSCEQNLNHDAMYWYRQDPGQGLRLIYYSQIVNDFQKGDIAEGYSVSREKKESFPLTVTSAQKNPTAFYLCASSRGTDNSPLHFGNGTRLTVT.

The V gene is TRBV9, the J gene TRBJ2-1; TRBD2 matches at 13 bases. The V segment lost 4 bases and the J segment 10 bases; nucleotides outside the gene matches: 8. The CDR3 has 15 amino acids. In germline, CDR1 is SGDLS, CDR2 YYNGEE. The CDR3 coding sequence is TGTGCCAGCAGCCCCCGGACTAGCGGGGGACCAGAGCAGTTCTTC. Residues: CASSPRTSGGPEQFF.

This rearrangement joins TRBV6-5 to TRBJ1-2; D ambiguous. Trimming cost V 2 bases and J 0 bases, with 13 bases left between them. Germline CDR1 reads MNHEY; CDR2 reads SVGAGI. CDR3 length equals 16 residues. DNA for the CDR3: TGTGCCAGCAGTTACGGTGGCGGGGTAGCTAACTATGGCTACACCTTC. Protein product: CASSYGGGVANYGYTF.

The CDR3 nucleotides read TGTGCCTGGAGTCACCTAGCGGTGAGCACAGATACGCAGTATTTT. It specifies CAWSHLAVSTDTQYF. This chain connects TRBV30 to TRBJ2-3; 7 nucleotides agree with TRBD2. This CDR3 is built from 15 residues. Germline CDR1 is GTSNPN and CDR2 is SVGIG (reference sequence). V was pared by 2 bases and J by 0 bases, with 5 bases of the junction left unmatched. Drawing the rest from reference TRBV30 and TRBJ2-3, the complete variable domain is SQTIHQWPATLVQPVGSPLSLECTVEGTSNPNLYWYRQAAGRGLQLLFYSVGIGQISSEVPQNLSASRPQDRQFILSSKKLLLSDSGFYLCAWSHLAVSTDTQYFGPGTRLTVL.

The V and J genes are TRBV9 and TRBJ2-1; D perhaps matches TRBD2 (5 bases). The V and J ends lost 5 bases and 1 base respectively, with 16 bases between them. The CDR3 spans 16 residues. The germline gives CDR1 SGDLS, CDR2 YYNGEE. This CDR3 reads CASSARGSGSYNEQFF. In DNA form, the CDR3 reads TGTGCCAGCAGTGCCCGGGGTAGTGGGTCCTACAATGAGCAGTTCTTC. Drawing the rest from reference TRBV9 and TRBJ2-1, the complete variable domain is DSGVTQTPKHLITATGQRVTLRCSPRSGDLSVYWYQQSLDQGLQFLIQYYNGEERAKGNILERFSAQQFPDLHSELNLSSLELGDSALYFCASSARGSGSYNEQFFGPGTRLTVL.

The chain recombines TRBV5-1 with TRBJ1-1; 10 bases map to TRBD1. This CDR3 is built from 16 residues. In germline, CDR1 is SGHRS, CDR2 YFSETQ. Trimming removed 4 bases from V and 0 bases from J; junction bases left unmatched: 6. In DNA form, the CDR3 reads TGCGCCAGCAGCCCCGGGACAGGGGCATTGAACACTGAAGCTTTCTTT. This encodes CASSPGTGALNTEAFF.

V usage is TRBV20-1 and J usage is TRBJ1-1, with D possibly TRBD1 on 5 matching bases. CDR3 length: 13 amino acids. The V gene lost 3 bases and the J gene lost 7 bases, with 15 bases spanning the gap. Germline V gene lookup returns CDR1 DFQATT and CDR2 SNEGSKA (reference sequence). CDR3 nucleotides: TGCAGTGCTAGTCCGGGGGTTCAAGGTGAAGCTTTCTTT. Translating it yields CSASPGVQGEAFF.

This clone was seen a few times. The chain couples TRBV19 to TRBJ1-6; D not certain. Germline CDR1 reads LNHDA; CDR2 reads SQIVND (reference sequence). There are 16 residues in the CDR3. V lost 3 bases and J 2 bases, leaving 11 bases between the germline ends. CDR3: CASSIGSRTYNSPLHF. CDR3 DNA sequence: TGTGCCAGTAGTATTGGGAGTAGGACCTATAATTCACCCCTCCACTTT.